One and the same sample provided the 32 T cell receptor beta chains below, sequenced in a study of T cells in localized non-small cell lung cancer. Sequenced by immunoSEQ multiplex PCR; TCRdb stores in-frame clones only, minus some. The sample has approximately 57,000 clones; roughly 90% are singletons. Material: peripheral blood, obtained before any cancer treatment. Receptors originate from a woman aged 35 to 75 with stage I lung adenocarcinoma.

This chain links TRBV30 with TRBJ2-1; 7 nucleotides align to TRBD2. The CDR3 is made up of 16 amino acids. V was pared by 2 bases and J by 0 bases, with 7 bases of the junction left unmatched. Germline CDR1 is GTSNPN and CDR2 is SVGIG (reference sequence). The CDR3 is CAWSHSGASSYNEQFF. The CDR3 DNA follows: TGTGCCTGGAGTCACAGCGGGGCCAGCTCCTACAATGAGCAGTTCTTC.

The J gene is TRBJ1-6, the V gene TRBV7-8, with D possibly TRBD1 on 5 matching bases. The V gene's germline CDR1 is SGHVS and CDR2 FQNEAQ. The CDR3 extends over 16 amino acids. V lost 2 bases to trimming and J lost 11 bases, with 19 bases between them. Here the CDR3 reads CASSLWGGITAAPLHF. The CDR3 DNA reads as TGTGCCAGCAGCTTATGGGGGGGGATTACAGCTGCACCCCTCCACTTT.

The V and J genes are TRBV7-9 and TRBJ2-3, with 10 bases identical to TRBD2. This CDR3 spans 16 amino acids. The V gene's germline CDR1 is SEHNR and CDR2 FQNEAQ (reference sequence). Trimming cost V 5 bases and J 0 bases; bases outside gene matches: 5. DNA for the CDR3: TGTGCCAGCAGCCCCGGACTAGCGGCGAGCACAGATACGCAGTATTTT. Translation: CASSPGLAASTDTQYF.

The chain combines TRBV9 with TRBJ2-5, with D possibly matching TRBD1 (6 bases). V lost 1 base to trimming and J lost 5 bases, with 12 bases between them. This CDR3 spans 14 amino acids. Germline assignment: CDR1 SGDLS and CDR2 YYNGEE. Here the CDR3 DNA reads TGTGCCAGCAGCGTATCAGGGGACGGGGAGACCCAGTACTTC. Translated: CASSVSGDGETQYF.

The CDR3 DNA reads as TGTGCCAGCAGTTACCGTCCCCATACGCAGTATTTT. This sequence encodes CASSYRPHTQYF. J is TRBJ2-3 and V is TRBV6-6, with D unresolved. Trimming removed 2 bases at V and 7 bases at J, with 7 bases between. This CDR3 spans 12 amino acids. Germline-derived CDR1 and CDR2 are MNHNY and SVGAGI (reference sequence).

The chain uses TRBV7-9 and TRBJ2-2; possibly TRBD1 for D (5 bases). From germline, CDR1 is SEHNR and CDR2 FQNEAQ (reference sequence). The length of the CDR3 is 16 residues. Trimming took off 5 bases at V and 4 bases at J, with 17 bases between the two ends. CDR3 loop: CASSVLVSQVTGELFF. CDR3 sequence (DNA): TGTGCCAGCAGCGTTCTAGTGTCACAGGTCACCGGGGAGCTGTTTTTT.

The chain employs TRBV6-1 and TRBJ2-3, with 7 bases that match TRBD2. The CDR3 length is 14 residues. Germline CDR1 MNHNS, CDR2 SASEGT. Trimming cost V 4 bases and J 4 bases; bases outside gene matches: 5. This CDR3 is CASSGAGVADTQYF. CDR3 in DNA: TGTGCCAGCAGTGGGGCGGGGGTGGCAGATACGCAGTATTTT.

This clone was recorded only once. The CDR3 DNA sequence: TGTGCCAGTACCGAGGACAGAGACTATGGCTACACCTTC. The encoded protein is CASTEDRDYGYTF. The rearrangement links TRBV19 to TRBJ1-2, with D possibly matching TRBD1 (6 bases). V was pared by 7 bases and J by 3 bases, with 12 bases between. Germline loops: CDR1 LNHDA, CDR2 SQIVND (reference sequence). This CDR3 is built from 13 residues.

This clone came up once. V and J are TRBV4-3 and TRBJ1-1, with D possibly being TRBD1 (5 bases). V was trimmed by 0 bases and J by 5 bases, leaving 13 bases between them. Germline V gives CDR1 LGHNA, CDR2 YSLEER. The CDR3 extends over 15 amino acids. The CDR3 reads CASSQEGRGKTEAFF. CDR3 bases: TGCGCCAGCAGCCAAGAAGGTCGGGGGAAGACTGAAGCTTTCTTT.

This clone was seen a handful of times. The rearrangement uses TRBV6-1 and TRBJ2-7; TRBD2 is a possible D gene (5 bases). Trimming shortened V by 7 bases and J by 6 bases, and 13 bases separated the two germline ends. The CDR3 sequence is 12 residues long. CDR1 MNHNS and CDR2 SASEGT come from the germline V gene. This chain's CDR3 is CASTSGGTEQYF. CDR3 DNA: TGTGCCAGCACCTCCGGAGGTACCGAGCAGTACTTC.

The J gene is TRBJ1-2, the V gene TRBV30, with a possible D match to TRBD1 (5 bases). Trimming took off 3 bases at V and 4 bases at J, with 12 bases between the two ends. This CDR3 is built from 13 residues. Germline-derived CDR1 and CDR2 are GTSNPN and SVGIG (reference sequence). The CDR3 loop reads CAWSPGSGYGYTF. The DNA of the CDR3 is TGTGCCTGGAGCCCAGGGAGCGGCTATGGCTACACCTTC.

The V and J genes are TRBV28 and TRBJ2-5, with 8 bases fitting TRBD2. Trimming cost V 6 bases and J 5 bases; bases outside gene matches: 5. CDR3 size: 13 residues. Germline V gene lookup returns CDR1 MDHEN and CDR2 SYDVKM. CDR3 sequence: CASSRGGEETQYF. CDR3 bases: TGTGCCAGCAGCCGGGGGGGCGAGGAGACCCAGTACTTC.

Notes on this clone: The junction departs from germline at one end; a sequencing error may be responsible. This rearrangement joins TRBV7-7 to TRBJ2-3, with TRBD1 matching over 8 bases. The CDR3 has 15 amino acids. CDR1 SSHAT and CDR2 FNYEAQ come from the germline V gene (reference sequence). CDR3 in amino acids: CASSPFGQGTDTQYF. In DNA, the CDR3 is TGTGCTAGCAGCCCGTTTGGACAGGGTACGGATACGCAGTATTTT. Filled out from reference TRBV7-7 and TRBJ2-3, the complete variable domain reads GAGVSQSPRYKVTKRGQDVTLRCDPISSHATLYWYQQALGQGPEFLTYFNYEAQPDKSGLPSDRFSAERPEGSISTLTIQRTEQRDSAMYRCASSPFGQGTDTQYFGPGTRLTVL.

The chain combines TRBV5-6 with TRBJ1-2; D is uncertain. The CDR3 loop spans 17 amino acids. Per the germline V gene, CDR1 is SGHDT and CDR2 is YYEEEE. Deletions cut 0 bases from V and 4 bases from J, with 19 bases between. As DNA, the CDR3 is TGTGCCAGCAGCTTGGCAGAGGGCACGCTCCCTACCTATGGCTACACCTTC. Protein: CASSLAEGTLPTYGYTF.

This CDR3 is CASSHGGGAGNIQYF. The CDR3 DNA reads as TGCGCCAGCAGCCACGGCGGGGGGGCCGGAAACATTCAGTACTTC. J is TRBJ2-4 and V is TRBV4-3, with 9 bases identical to TRBD2. Trimming cost V 3 bases and J 6 bases; bases outside gene matches: 6. CDR1 is LGHNA and CDR2 is YSLEER in the germline V gene. This CDR3 is built from 15 residues.

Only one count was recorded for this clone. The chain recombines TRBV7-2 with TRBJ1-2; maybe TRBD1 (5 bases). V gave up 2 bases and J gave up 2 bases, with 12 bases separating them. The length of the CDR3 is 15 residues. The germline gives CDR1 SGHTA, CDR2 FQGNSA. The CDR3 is CASSLHLRVNYGYTF. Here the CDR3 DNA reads TGTGCCAGCAGCTTACATCTCAGGGTGAACTATGGCTACACCTTC.

CDR3 sequence (DNA): TGCAGCGCCGAAGCGGGGACAGATACGCAGTATTTT. Translated, it gives CSAEAGTDTQYF. The chain combines TRBV29-1 with TRBJ2-3, with TRBD2 identical over 7 bases. The ends lost 7 bases at V and 3 bases at J; junction bases unmatched: 4. Per the germline V gene, CDR1 is SQVTM and CDR2 is ANQGSEA. This CDR3 region has 12 residues.

The CDR3 is CASSKVGTDNQPQHF. The CDR3 DNA reads as TGTGCCAGCAGCAAAGTGGGTACAGATAATCAGCCCCAGCATTTT. This chain connects TRBV21-1 to TRBJ1-5; TRBD1 was called by the table and not checked on the DNA. TRBV21-1 is deemed a pseudogene. This CDR3 is 15 amino acids long.

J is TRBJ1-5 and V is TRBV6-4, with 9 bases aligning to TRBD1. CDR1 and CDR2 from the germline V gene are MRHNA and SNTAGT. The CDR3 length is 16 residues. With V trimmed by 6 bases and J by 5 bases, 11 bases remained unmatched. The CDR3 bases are TGTGCCAGCAGACGCGGACAGGGGAGCCGATATCAGCCCCAGCATTTT. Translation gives CASRRGQGSRYQPQHF.

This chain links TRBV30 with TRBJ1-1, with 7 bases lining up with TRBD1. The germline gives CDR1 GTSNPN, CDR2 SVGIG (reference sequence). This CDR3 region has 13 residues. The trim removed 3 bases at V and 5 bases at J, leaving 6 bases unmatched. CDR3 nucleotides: TGTGCCTGGAGGGGCAGGGGGGGTACTGAAGCTTTCTTT. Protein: CAWRGRGGTEAFF.

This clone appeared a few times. This chain's CDR3 is CASSSRGDRGRSPLHF. CDR3 nucleotide sequence: TGTGCCAGCAGCTCTCGTGGGGACAGGGGGAGATCACCCCTCCACTTT. The genes are TRBV5-6 and TRBJ1-6; 11 bases line up with TRBD1. The ends lost 3 bases at V and 10 bases at J; junction bases unmatched: 9. Per germline, CDR1 SGHDT and CDR2 YYEEEE. The CDR3 has 16 residues.

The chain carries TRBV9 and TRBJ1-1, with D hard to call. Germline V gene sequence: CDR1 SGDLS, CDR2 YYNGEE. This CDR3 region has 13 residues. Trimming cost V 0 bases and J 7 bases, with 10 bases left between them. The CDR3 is CASSVGTPIEAFF. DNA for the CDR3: TGTGCCAGCAGCGTAGGAACACCTATTGAAGCTTTCTTT. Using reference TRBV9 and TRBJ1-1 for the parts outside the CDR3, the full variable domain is DSGVTQTPKHLITATGQRVTLRCSPRSGDLSVYWYQQSLDQGLQFLIQYYNGEERAKGNILERFSAQQFPDLHSELNLSSLELGDSALYFCASSVGTPIEAFFGQGTRLTVV.

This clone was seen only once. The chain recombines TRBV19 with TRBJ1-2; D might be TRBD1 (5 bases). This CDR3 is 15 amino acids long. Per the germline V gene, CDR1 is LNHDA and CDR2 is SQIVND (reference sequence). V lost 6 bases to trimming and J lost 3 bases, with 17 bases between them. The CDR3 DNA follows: TGTGCCAGTAGCTCAAGCCCCCGAGGGGACTATGGCTACACCTTC. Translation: CASSSSPRGDYGYTF. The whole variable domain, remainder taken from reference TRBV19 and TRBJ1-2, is DGGITQSPKYLFRKEGQNVTLSCEQNLNHDAMYWYRQDPGQGLRLIYYSQIVNDFQKGDIAEGYSVSREKKESFPLTVTSAQKNPTAFYLCASSSSPRGDYGYTFGSGTRLTVV.

The CDR3, as DNA: TGTGCCAGCAGCTTAGTCGGGGGCACAGATACGCAGTATTTT. This gives the protein CASSLVGGTDTQYF. The J gene is TRBJ2-3, the V gene TRBV7-2; tentative D call: TRBD2 (5 bases). CDR3 size: 14 residues. V was shortened by 1 base and J by 1 base, with 6 bases between the two germline ends. In germline, CDR1 is SGHTA, CDR2 FQGNSA.

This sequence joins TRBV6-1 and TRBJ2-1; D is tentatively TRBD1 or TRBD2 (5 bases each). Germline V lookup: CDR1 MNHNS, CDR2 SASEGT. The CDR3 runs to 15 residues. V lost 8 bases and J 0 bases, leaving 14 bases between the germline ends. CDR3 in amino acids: CASFFGGFSYNEQFF. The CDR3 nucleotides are TGTGCCAGCTTTTTTGGGGGTTTCTCCTACAATGAGCAGTTCTTC.

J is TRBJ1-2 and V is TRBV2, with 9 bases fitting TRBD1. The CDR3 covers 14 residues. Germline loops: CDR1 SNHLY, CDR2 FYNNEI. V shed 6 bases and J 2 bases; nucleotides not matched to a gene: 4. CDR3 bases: TGTGCCAGCAGGGGAACAGGGGGCAACTATGGCTACACCTTC. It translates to CASRGTGGNYGYTF.

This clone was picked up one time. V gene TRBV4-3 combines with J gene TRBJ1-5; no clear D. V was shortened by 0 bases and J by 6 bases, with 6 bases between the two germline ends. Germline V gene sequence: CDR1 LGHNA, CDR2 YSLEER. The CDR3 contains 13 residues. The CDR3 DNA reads TGCGCCAGCAGCCAAGAGGGTGGTCAGCCCCAGCATTTT. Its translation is CASSQEGGQPQHF.

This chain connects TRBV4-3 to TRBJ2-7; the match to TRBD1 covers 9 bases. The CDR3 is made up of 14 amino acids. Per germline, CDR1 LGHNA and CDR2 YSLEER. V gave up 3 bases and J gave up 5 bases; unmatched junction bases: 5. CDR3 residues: CASSHGTGSNEQYF. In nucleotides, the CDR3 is TGCGCCAGCAGCCACGGGACAGGGAGCAACGAGCAGTACTTC.

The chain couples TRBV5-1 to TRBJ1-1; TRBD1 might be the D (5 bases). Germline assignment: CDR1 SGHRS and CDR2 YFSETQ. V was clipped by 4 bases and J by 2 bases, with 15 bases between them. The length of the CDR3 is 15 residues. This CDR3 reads CASSTLGRINTEAFF. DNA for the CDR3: TGCGCCAGCAGCACGCTGGGACGGATAAACACTGAAGCTTTCTTT.

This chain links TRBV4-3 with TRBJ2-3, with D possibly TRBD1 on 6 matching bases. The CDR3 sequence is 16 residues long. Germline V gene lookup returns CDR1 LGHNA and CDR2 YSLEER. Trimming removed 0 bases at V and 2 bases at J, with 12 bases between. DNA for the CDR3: TGCGCCAGCAGCCAAGATTGGGACACAAACACAGATACGCAGTATTTT. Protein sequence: CASSQDWDTNTDTQYF.

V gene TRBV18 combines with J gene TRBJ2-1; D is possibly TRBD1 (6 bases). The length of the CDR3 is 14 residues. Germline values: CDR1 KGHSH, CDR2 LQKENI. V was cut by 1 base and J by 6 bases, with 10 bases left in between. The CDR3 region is CASSPLAGVNEQFF. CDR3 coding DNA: TGTGCCAGCTCACCACTAGCAGGGGTCAATGAGCAGTTCTTC.

The CDR3 region has the DNA TGCGCCAGCAGCCTTGAGGCTTGGCGAGAGACCCAGTACTTC. It is translated as CASSLEAWRETQYF. This sequence joins TRBV4-3 and TRBJ2-5; D uncertain. V lost 4 bases and J 4 bases, leaving 13 bases between the germline ends. Germline loops: CDR1 LGHNA, CDR2 YSLEER. CDR3 length: 14 amino acids.